This T cell receptor beta chain was observed in a study of blood T cell repertoires in COVID-19. Study context: The cDNA or gDNA used as material had been derived from T cells, B-cell-depleted T cells, or PBMCs.

Seattle patients were enrolled while actively infected and followed longitudinally. How the authors handled the data: Amplifying reference gene primers gave estimates of nucleated cell counts. Only in-frame clones appear in the TCRdb table, and some are missing; sequencing was by immunoSEQ multiplex PCR. The V and J calls and clone size come from that table; D and trimming were worked out from the DNA. The table records about 480,000 clones, less than 90% of them present only once. The ends were cut back, 4 bases at V and 4 bases at J, with 14 bases in the middle. The V gene's germline CDR1 is SNHLY and CDR2 FYNNEI. The CDR3 is made up of 14 amino acids.

This receptor was obtained from a woman aged 45-60 years with COVID-19, enrolled during active disease. The chain employs TRBV2 and TRBJ2-7; D might be TRBD1 (6 bases). Sequencing input: peripheral blood. CDR3 loop: CASSVGQGSYEQYF. CDR3 DNA: TGTGCCAGCAGTGTGGGCCAGGGGTCGTACGAGCAGTACTTC.